This passage covers 17 T cell receptor beta chains from one sample sequenced in a study of blood T cells in healthy people across ages. Then a second PCR, running about 6 to 12 cycles, was carried out with a sample-barcoded 5' primer and a J-beta primer mix. MiXCR was run by TCRdb on the 5' RACE reads, yielding one entry per CDR3 protein. The sample holds more than 650,000 distinct CDR3 sequences, about 55% seen once. The sample taken for sequencing was blood. The receptors were gathered from an elderly man in good health.

This clonotype has a count of ten or more. This chain uses TRBV5-1 with TRBJ2-5; tentatively, D is TRBD2 (6 bases). Germline V lookup: CDR1 SGHRS, CDR2 YFSETQ. V lost 0 bases, J lost 5 bases, and 8 bases lay in between. This CDR3 comprises 13 residues. CDR3 in DNA: TGCGCCAGCAGCTTGGCGGGGAGGGAGACCCAGTACTTC. This translates into CASSLAGRETQYF.

CDR3 residues: CSVVPTSSYEQYF. As DNA, the CDR3 is TGCAGCGTTGTTCCGACGAGCTCCTACGAGCAGTACTTC. The chain is built from TRBV29-1 and TRBJ2-7; no reliable D call. Deletions cut 4 bases from V and 0 bases from J, with 10 bases between. The germline V gene has CDR1 SQVTM and CDR2 ANQGSEA. The CDR3 spans 13 residues.

Here the CDR3 reads CASSQALNTGELFF. CDR3 in DNA: TGTGCCAGCAGTCAAGCATTGAACACCGGGGAGCTGTTTTTT. The chain is built from TRBV27 and TRBJ2-2; D gene ambiguous. V was clipped by 5 bases and J by 1 base, with 8 bases between them. This CDR3 spans 14 amino acids. CDR1 MNHEY and CDR2 SMNVEV come from the germline V gene (reference sequence).

The chain has TRBV4-2 and TRBJ1-4, with 11 bases identical to TRBD1. V lost 4 bases, J lost 7 bases, and 8 bases stayed unmatched. Per germline, CDR1 LGHNA and CDR2 YNFKEQ. The CDR3 sequence is 16 residues long. CDR3 sequence: CASSRGTGGQGEKLFF. CDR3 bases: TGTGCCAGCAGCCGGGGGACAGGGGGACAAGGTGAAAAACTGTTTTTT.

This clonotype showed up just a few times. The chain joins TRBV28 to TRBJ2-5; D is ambiguous. V lost 6 bases, J lost 1 base, and 6 bases lay in between. The CDR3 is made up of 12 amino acids. Germline V gene data show CDR1 as MDHEN and CDR2 as SYDVKM. CDR3: CASRIPQETQYF. CDR3 nucleotide sequence: TGTGCCAGCAGGATCCCCCAAGAGACCCAGTACTTC.

This chain joins TRBV7-9 and TRBJ2-3; D uncertain. Trimming shortened V by 6 bases and J by 7 bases, and 11 bases separated the two germline ends. Germline V lookup: CDR1 SEHNR, CDR2 FQNEAQ (reference sequence). The CDR3 is 12 amino acids. The CDR3 nucleotides are TGTGCCAGCAGTTTCGGCGTTTATACGCAGTATTTT. It translates to CASSFGVYTQYF.

This clonotype was recorded only once. The chain couples TRBV28 to TRBJ2-2; unclear D gene. The CDR3 has 15 amino acids. From germline, CDR1 is MDHEN and CDR2 SYDVKM. The ends were cut back, 2 bases at V and 1 base at J, with 8 bases in the middle. CDR3 region: CASSLPPGNTGELFF. CDR3 DNA sequence: TGTGCCAGCAGTTTACCCCCAGGGAACACCGGGGAGCTGTTTTTT.

This rearrangement joins TRBV18 to TRBJ1-4; 9 bases agree with TRBD1. The CDR3 is 14 residues long. The V gene end was trimmed by 3 bases and the J gene end by 8 bases; junction bases not matched to a gene: 4. The V gene's germline CDR1 is KGHSH and CDR2 LQKENI. The CDR3, as DNA: TGTGCCAGCTCACCGGGACAGGGCATGGAAAAACTGTTTTTT. It specifies CASSPGQGMEKLFF.

This chain links TRBV20-1 with TRBJ2-7; 15 bases agree with TRBD2. Unmatched junction bases numbered 3, after V lost 3 bases and J lost 6 bases. The CDR3 covers 14 residues. The germline V gene has CDR1 DFQATT and CDR2 SNEGSKA (reference sequence). The CDR3 nucleotides are TGCAGTGCTAGCGGACTAGCGGGAGGGGGCGAGCAGTACTTC. Residues: CSASGLAGGGEQYF.

At least ten counts were recorded for this clonotype. This could be a read error, since a much larger clone is one nucleotide away. The CDR3, as DNA: TGCAGCGTTGTAGGACAGGACCGCTACGAGCAGTACTTC. Amino acids: CSVVGQDRYEQYF. This sequence joins TRBV29-1 and TRBJ2-7, with 7 bases aligning to TRBD1. CDR3 size: 13 residues. Germline V CDR1 and CDR2: SQVTM, ANQGSEA. The junction had 6 bases not matched to a gene; V was cut back by 4 bases and J by 3 bases.

This clonotype was recorded once. This chain uses TRBV27 with TRBJ1-2; 9 nucleotides line up with TRBD1. The V gene end was trimmed by 6 bases and the J gene end by 2 bases; junction bases not matched to a gene: 7. This CDR3 contains 15 residues. Germline V CDR1 and CDR2: MNHEY, SMNVEV (reference sequence). This CDR3 is CASRGTGTGNYGYTF. CDR3 sequence (DNA): TGTGCCAGCAGGGGGACAGGGACAGGAAACTATGGCTACACCTTC.

The chain couples TRBV9 to TRBJ2-3; TRBD2 might be the D (5 bases). Trimming cost V 0 bases and J 4 bases, with 12 bases left between them. Germline V gene lookup returns CDR1 SGDLS and CDR2 YYNGEE. This CDR3 has 15 amino acids. The CDR3 coding sequence is TGTGCCAGCAGCGTAGGCCGCGGGTTAGCAGATACGCAGTATTTT. Its translation is CASSVGRGLADTQYF.

The chain employs TRBV21-1 and TRBJ2-7; the DNA was not compared with TRBD2, the D call given in the table. TRBV21-1 counts as a pseudogene. The CDR3 covers 20 residues. The CDR3 bases are TGTGCCAGCAGCCTATCGGGTGGGCCGACCAGGATGAAAAGCTCCTACGAGCAGTACTTC. Translated: CASSLSGGPTRMKSSYEQYF.

This chain connects TRBV5-6 to TRBJ2-3, with 12 bases identical to TRBD2. With 4 bases clipped from V and 5 bases from J, the junction kept 11 bases outside the gene matches. The CDR3 length is 17 residues. CDR1 and CDR2 from the germline V gene are SGHDT and YYEEEE. The CDR3 sequence: CASSLIEEGLAGDTQYF. In nucleotides, the CDR3 is TGTGCCAGCAGCCTAATCGAGGAGGGACTAGCGGGAGATACGCAGTATTTT.

The chain is built from TRBV20-1 and TRBJ2-5; 10 nucleotides match TRBD2. V gave up 0 bases and J gave up 1 base; unmatched junction bases: 5. The germline V gene has CDR1 DFQATT and CDR2 SNEGSKA (reference sequence). This CDR3 has 16 residues. CDR3 amino acids: CSARDPLAGPQETQYF. CDR3 bases: TGCAGTGCTAGAGATCCACTAGCGGGGCCCCAAGAGACCCAGTACTTC.

The rearrangement links TRBV3-1 to TRBJ2-1, with 11 positions matching TRBD2. V was pared by 1 base and J by 8 bases, with 4 bases of the junction left unmatched. CDR1 is LGHDT and CDR2 is YNNKEL in the germline V gene (reference sequence). The CDR3 is 15 amino acids. The CDR3 nucleotides read TGTGCCAGCAGCCAAGCCGGGACTAGCGGATATGAGCAGTTCTTC. This sequence encodes CASSQAGTSGYEQFF.

The chain is built from TRBV24-1 and TRBJ2-1; D may be TRBD1 or TRBD2 (6 bases each). The CDR3 covers 15 residues. Germline V gene lookup returns CDR1 KGHDR and CDR2 SFDVKD. Trimming removed 1 base from V and 6 bases from J, with 12 bases in between. Written as DNA, the CDR3 is TGTGCCACCAGTGATTTTAAACGGGGGCTCAATGAGCAGTTCTTC. It yields the protein CATSDFKRGLNEQFF.